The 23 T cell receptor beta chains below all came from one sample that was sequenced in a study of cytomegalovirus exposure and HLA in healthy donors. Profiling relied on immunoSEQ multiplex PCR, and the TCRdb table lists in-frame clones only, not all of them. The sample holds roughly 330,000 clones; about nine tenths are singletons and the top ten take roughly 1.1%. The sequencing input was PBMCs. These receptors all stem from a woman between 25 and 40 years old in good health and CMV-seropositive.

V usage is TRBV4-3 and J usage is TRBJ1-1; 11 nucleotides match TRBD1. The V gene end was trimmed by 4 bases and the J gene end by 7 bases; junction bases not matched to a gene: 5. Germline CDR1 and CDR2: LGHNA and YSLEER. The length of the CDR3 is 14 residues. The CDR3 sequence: CASSLDRGRSEAFF. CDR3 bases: TGCGCCAGCAGCCTGGACAGGGGGCGTAGTGAAGCTTTCTTT.

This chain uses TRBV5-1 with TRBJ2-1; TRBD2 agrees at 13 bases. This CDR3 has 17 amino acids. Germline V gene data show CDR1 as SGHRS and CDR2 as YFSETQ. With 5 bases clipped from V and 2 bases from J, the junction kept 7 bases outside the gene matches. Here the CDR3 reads CASRPGTSGNTYNEQFF. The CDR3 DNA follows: TGCGCCAGCAGACCTGGGACTAGCGGGAATACCTACAATGAGCAGTTCTTC.

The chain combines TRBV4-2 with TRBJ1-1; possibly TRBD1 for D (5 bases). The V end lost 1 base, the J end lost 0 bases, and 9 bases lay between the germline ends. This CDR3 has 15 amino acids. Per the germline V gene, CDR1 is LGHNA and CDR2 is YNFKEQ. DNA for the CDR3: TGTGCCAGCAGCCAAGTGTCGGGGCTGAACACTGAAGCTTTCTTT. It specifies CASSQVSGLNTEAFF.

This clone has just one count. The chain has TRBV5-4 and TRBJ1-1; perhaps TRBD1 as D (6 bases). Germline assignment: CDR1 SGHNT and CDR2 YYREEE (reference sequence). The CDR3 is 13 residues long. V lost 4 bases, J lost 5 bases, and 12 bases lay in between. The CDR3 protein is CASSPGGFTEAFF. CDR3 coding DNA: TGTGCCAGCAGCCCTGGGGGCTTTACTGAAGCTTTCTTT. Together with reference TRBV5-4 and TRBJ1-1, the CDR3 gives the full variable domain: ETGVTQSPTHLIKTRGQQVTLRCSSQSGHNTVSWYQQALGQGPQFIFQYYREEENGRGNFPPRFSGLQFPNYSSELNVNALELDDSALYLCASSPGGFTEAFFGQGTRLTVV.

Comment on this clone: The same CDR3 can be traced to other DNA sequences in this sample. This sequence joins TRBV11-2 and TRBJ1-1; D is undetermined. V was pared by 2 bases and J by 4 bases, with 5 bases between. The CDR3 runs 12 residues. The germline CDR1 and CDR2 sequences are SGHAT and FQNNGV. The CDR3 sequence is CASSLTGTEAFF. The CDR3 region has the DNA TGTGCCAGCAGCTTAACTGGCACTGAAGCTTTCTTT.

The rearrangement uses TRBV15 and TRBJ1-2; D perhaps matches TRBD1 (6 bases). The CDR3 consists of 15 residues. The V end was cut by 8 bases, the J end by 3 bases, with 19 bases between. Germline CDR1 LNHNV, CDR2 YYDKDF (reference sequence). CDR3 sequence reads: CATAPIRDTDYGYTF. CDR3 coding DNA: TGTGCCACCGCGCCGATACGGGACACCGACTATGGCTACACCTTC.

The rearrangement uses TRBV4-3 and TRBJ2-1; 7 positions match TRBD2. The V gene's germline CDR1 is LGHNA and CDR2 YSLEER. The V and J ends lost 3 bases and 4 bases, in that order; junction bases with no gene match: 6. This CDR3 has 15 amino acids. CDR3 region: CASSHGTINYNEQFF. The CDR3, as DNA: TGCGCCAGCAGCCACGGGACTATAAATTACAATGAGCAGTTCTTC.

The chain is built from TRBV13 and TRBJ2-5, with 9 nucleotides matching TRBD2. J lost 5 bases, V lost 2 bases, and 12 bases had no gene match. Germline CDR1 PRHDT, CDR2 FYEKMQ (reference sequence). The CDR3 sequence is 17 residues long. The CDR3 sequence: CASSLRGGASWRETQYF. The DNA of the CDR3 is TGTGCCAGCAGCTTACGCGGGGGGGCTTCCTGGCGGGAGACCCAGTACTTC.

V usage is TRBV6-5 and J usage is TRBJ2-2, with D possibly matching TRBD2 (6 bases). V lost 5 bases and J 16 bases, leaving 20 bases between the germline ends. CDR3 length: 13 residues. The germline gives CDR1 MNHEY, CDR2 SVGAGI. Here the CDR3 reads CASSPTSSGVQFF. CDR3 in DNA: TGTGCCAGCAGTCCGACTAGTTCAGGTGTACAGTTTTTT.

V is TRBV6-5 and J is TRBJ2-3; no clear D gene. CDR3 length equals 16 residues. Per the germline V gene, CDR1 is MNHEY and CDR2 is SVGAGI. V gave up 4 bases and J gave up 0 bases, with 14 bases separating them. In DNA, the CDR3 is TGTGCCAGCAGTTTGTGGAACCCCGGGAGCACAGATACGCAGTATTTT. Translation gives CASSLWNPGSTDTQYF.

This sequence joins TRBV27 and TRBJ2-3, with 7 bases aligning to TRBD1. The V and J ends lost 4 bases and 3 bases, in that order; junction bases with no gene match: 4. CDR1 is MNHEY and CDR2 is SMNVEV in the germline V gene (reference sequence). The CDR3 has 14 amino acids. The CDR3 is CASSSNRGTDTQYF. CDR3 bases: TGTGCCAGCAGTTCCAACAGGGGAACAGATACGCAGTATTTT.

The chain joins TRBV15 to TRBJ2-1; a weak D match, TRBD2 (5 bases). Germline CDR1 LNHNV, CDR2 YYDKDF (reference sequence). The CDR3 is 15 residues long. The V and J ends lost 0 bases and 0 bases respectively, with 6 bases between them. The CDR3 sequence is CATSRDRDSYNEQFF. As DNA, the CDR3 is TGTGCCACCAGCAGAGATCGGGACTCCTACAATGAGCAGTTCTTC.

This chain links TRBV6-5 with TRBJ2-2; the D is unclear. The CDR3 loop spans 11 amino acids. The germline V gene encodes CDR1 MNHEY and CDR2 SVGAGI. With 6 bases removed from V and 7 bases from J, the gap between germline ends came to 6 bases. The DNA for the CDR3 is TGTGCCAGCAGCCGCGTCGGGGAGCTGTTTTTT. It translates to CASSRVGELFF.

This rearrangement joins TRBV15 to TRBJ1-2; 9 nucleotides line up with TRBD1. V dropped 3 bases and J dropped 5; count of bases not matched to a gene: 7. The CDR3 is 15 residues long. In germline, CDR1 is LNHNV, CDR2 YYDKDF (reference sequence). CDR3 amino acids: CATSSIRDRAYGYTF. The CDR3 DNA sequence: TGTGCCACCAGCAGCATCAGGGACAGGGCATATGGCTACACCTTC.

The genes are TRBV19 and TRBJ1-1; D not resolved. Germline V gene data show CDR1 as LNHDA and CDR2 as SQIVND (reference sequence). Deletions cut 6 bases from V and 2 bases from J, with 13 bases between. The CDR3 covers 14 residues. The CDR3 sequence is CASSTSETNTEAFF. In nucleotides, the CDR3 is TGTGCCAGTAGCACTTCAGAGACAAACACTGAAGCTTTCTTT.

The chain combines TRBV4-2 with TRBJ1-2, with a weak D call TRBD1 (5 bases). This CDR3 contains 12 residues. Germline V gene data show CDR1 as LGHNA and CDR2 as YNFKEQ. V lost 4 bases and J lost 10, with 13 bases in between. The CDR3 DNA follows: TGTGCCAGCAGCCGGGCCGGGACCATCTACACCTTC. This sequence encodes CASSRAGTIYTF.

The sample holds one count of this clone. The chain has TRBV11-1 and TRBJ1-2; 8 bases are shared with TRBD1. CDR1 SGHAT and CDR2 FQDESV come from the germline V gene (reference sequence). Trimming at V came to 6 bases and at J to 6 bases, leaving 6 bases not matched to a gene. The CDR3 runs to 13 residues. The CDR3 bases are TGTGCCAGCAGAACGGACAGGGTCGATGGCTACACCTTC. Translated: CASRTDRVDGYTF.

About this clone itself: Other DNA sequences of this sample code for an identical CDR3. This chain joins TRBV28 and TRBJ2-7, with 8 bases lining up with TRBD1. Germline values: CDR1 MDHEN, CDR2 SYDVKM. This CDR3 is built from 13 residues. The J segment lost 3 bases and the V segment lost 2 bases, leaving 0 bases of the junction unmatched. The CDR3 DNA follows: TGTGCCAGCAGTTTAGGACAGGGCTACGAGCAGTACTTC. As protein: CASSLGQGYEQYF. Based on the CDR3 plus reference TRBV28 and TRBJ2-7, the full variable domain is DVKVTQSSRYLVKRTGEKVFLECVQDMDHENMFWYRQDPGLGLRLIYFSYDVKMKEKGDIPEGYSVSREKKERFSLILESASTNQTSMYLCASSLGQGYEQYFGPGTRLTVT.

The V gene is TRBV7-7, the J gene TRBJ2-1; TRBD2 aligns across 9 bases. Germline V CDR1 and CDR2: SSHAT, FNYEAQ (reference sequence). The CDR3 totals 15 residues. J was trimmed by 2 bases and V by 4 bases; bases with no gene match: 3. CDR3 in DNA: TGTGCCAGCAGCTCGACTAGCGGTCCCTACAATGAGCAGTTCTTC. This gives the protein CASSSTSGPYNEQFF.

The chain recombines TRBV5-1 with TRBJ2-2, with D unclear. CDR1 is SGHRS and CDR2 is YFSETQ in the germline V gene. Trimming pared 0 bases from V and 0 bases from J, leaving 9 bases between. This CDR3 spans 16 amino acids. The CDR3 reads CASSLDAVSNTGELFF. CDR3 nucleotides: TGCGCCAGCAGCTTGGATGCAGTCTCGAACACCGGGGAGCTGTTTTTT.

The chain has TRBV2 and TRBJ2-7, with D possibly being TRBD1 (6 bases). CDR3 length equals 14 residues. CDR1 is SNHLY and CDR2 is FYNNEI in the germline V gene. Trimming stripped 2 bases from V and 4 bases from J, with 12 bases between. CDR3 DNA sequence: TGTGCCAGCAGTGAAAGAGGGGGTGGGTACGAGCAGTACTTC. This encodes CASSERGGGYEQYF.

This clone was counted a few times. CDR3 residues: CASSMGLRAEAFF. The CDR3 DNA is TGTGCCAGTAGTATGGGACTCCGGGCTGAAGCTTTCTTT. The chain couples TRBV19 to TRBJ1-1; maybe TRBD1 (5 bases). This CDR3 contains 13 residues. Germline-derived CDR1 and CDR2 are LNHDA and SQIVND (reference sequence). The V end was cut by 3 bases, the J end by 6 bases, with 11 bases between.

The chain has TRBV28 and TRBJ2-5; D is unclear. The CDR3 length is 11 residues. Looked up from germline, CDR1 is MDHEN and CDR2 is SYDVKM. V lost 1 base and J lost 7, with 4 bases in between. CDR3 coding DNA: TGTGCCAGCAGTTTATCGGGGACCCAGTACTTC. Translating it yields CASSLSGTQYF.